This record concerns one T cell receptor beta chain sequence. This specimen comes from a study of blood T cell repertoires in COVID-19. Method: immunoSEQ multiplex PCR; TCRdb's copy keeps in-frame clones and lacks some. In the table there are over 100,000 clones, 87% of which are singletons. Sequences were obtained from peripheral blood. This TCR came from a man aged 45-65 years with acute or convalescent COVID-19.

The CDR3 loop reads CATRASLATYNEQFF. CDR3 sequence (DNA): TGTGCCACCAGGGCATCACTAGCGACGTACAATGAGCAGTTCTTC. The genes are TRBV15 and TRBJ2-1, with 7 bases fitting TRBD2. The CDR3 contains 15 residues. From germline, CDR1 is LNHNV and CDR2 YYDKDF (reference sequence). V lost 6 bases to trimming and J lost 4 bases; unmatched junction nucleotides: 9.